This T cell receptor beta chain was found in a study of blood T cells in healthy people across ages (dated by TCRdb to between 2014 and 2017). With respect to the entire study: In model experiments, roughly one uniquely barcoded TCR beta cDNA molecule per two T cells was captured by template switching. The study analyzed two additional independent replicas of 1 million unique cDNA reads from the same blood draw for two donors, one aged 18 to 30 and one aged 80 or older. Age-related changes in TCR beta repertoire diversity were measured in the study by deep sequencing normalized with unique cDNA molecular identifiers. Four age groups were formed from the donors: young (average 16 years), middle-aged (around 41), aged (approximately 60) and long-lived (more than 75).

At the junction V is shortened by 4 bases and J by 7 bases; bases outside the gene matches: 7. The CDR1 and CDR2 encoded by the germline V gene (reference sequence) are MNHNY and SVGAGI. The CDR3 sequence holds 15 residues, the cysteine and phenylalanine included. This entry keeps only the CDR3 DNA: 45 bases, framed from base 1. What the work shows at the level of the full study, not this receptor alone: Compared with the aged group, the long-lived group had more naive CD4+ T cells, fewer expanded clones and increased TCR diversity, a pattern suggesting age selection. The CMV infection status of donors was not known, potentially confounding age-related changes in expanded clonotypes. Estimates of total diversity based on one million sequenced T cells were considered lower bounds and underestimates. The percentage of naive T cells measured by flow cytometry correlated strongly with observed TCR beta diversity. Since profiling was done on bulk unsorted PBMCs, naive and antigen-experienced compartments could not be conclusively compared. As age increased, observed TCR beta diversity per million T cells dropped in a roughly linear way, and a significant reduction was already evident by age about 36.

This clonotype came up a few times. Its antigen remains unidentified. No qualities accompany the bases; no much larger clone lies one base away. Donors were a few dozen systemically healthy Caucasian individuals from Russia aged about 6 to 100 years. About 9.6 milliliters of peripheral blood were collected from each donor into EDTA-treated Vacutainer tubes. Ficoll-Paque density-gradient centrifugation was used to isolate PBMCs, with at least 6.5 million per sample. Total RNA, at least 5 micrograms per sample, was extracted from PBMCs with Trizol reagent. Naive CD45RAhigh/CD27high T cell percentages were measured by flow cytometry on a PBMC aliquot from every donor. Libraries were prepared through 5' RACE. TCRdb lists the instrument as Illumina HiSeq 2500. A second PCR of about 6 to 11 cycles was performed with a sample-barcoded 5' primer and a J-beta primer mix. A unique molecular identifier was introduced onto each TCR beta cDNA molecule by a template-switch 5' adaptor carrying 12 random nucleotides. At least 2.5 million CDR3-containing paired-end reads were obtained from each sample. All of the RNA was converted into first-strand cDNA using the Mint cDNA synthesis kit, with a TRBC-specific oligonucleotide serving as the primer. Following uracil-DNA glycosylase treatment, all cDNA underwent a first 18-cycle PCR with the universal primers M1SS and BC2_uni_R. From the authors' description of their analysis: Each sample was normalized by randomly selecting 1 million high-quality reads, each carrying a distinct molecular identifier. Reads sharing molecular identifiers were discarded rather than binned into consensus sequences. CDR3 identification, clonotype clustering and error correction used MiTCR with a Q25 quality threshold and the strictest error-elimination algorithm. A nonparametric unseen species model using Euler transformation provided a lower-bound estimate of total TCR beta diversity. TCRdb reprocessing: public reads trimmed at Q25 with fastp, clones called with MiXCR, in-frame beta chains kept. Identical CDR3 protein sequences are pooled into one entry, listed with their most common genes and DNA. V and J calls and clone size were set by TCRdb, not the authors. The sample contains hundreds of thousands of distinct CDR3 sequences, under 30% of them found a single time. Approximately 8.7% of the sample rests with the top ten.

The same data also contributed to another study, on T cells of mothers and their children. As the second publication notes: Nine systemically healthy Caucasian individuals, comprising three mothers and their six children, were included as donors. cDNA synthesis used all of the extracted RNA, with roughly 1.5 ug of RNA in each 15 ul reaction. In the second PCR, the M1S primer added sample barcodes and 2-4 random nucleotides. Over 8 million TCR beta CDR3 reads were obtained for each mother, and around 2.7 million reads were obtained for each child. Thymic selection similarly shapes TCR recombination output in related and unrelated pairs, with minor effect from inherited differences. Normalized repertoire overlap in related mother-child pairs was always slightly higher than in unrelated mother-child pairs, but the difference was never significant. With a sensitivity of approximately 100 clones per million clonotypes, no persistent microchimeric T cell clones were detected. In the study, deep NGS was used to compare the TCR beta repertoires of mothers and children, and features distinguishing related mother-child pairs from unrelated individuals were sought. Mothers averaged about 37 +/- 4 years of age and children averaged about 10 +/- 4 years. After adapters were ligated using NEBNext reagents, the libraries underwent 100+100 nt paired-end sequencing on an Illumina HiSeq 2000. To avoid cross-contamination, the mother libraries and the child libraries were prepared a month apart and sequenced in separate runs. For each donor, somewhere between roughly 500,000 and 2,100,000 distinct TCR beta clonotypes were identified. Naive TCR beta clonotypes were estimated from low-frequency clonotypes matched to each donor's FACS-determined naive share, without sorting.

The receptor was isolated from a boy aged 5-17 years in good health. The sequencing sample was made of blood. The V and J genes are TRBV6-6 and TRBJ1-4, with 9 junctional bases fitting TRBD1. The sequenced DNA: TGTGCCAGCAGTTGGATAGGACAGGGGACTGAAAAACTGTTTTTT. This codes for CASSWIGQGTEKLFF.